The entry below gives a single T cell receptor beta chain sequence along with its context. As yet, its antigen is unknown. This specimen comes from a study of Graves' ophthalmopathy and Graves' hyperthyroidism. Study-level findings and limits: Detected in blood as well were most expanded thyroid clonotypes with frequency above 0.001. In separating ophthalmopathy from stable hyperthyroidism, a 13-signature model achieved 87.88% sensitivity and around 80% specificity. At around 68% sensitivity and over 72% specificity, the model predicted progression of the ophthalmopathy.

Under 3 months in duration, the ophthalmopathy in affected donors had moderate-to-severe activity, CAS ≥3 and NOSPECS ≥4. From RNA, the CDR3 regions of TCR beta chains were amplified and sequenced. A first-round RT-PCR used HTBI primers, followed by a second-round multiplex PCR. TCRdb re-called the multiplex PCR reads with MiXCR, one entry per CDR3 protein. In the table there are 650,000 to 900,000 distinct CDR3 sequences, approximately 40% of which are singletons. This CDR3 is built from 14 residues. CDR1 is LNHDA, CDR2 SQIVND, per germline (reference sequence). V lost 5 bases and J lost 0, with 11 bases in between.

Source material: peripheral blood. The V call is TRBV19, the J call TRBJ2-7; D is perhaps TRBD1 (6 bases). This TCR came from an adult man with Graves' ophthalmopathy. The CDR3 coding sequence is TGTGCCAGTAGTCGTAGACAGGCCTCCTACGAGCAGTACTTC. Encoded protein: CASSRRQASYEQYF.